This entry lists 7 T cell receptor beta chains sequenced from one sample in a study of control samples from healthy donors and cancer patients. Profiled with immunoSEQ multiplex PCR; TCRdb holds only in-frame clones, not every one. This sample has 100,000 or so clones, with around 89% found just once. Input material: blood. These receptors were obtained from a man younger than 40 in good health.

The rearrangement links TRBV9 to TRBJ1-6; no reliable D call. Per the germline V gene, CDR1 is SGDLS and CDR2 is YYNGEE. The V end lost 0 bases, the J end lost 7 bases, and 5 bases lay between the germline ends. This CDR3 region has 13 residues. CDR3 sequence: CASSVAENSPLHF. CDR3 in DNA: TGTGCCAGCAGCGTAGCCGAGAATTCACCCCTCCACTTT.

The CDR3 sequence is CASSLGQQPQHF. As DNA, the CDR3 is TGTGCCAGCAGCTTAGGGCAACAGCCCCAGCATTTT. The chain combines TRBV11-2 with TRBJ1-5; no clear D. Trimming pared 1 base from V and 7 bases from J, leaving 5 bases between. Germline values: CDR1 SGHAT, CDR2 FQNNGV. The CDR3 extends over 12 amino acids.

This clone was seen only once. This sequence joins TRBV11-2 and TRBJ1-4; a possible D gene is TRBD1 (5 bases). In germline, CDR1 is SGHAT, CDR2 FQNNGV. Trimming left V 0 bases short and J 5 bases short, with 10 bases between. The CDR3 extends over 15 amino acids. The CDR3, as DNA: TGTGCCAGCAGCTTAGAAGGGGCCTCGAATGAAAAACTGTTTTTT. As protein: CASSLEGASNEKLFF.

This chain connects TRBV4-2 to TRBJ2-2; TRBD2 might be the D (7 bases). V gave up 6 bases and J gave up 3 bases, with 14 bases separating them. The CDR3 extends over 15 amino acids. Looked up from germline, CDR1 is LGHNA and CDR2 is YNFKEQ. In DNA form, the CDR3 reads TGTGCCAGCAGTGGGGGCGGGAGAGACACCGGGGAGCTGTTTTTT. As protein: CASSGGGRDTGELFF.

The chain is built from TRBV7-9 and TRBJ1-2, with D possibly matching TRBD1 (5 bases). Trimming removed 5 bases from V and 2 bases from J, with 18 bases in between. CDR3 length equals 16 residues. Per germline, CDR1 SEHNR and CDR2 FQNEAQ (reference sequence). In DNA form, the CDR3 reads TGTGCCAGCAGCCAGAACCGGGACGCGGGGAACTATGGCTACACCTTC. Its protein is CASSQNRDAGNYGYTF.

The genes are TRBV7-9 and TRBJ1-5; the D is unclear. The V gene's germline CDR1 is SEHNR and CDR2 FQNEAQ (reference sequence). V lost 1 base to trimming and J lost 7 bases, with 11 bases between them. CDR3 length: 14 residues. DNA for the CDR3: TGTGCCAGCAGCTTAGGTCAGACTTACCAGCCCCAGCATTTT. This codes for CASSLGQTYQPQHF.

The V and J genes are TRBV4-1 and TRBJ2-5; 11 bases map to TRBD2. The V and J ends lost 2 bases and 5 bases, in that order; junction bases with no gene match: 10. The CDR3 has 17 residues. Germline CDR1 is MGHRA and CDR2 is YSYEKL. The CDR3 protein is CASSQQNSGRAWETQYF. Written as DNA, the CDR3 is TGCGCCAGCAGCCAACAGAATAGCGGGAGGGCATGGGAGACCCAGTACTTC.